This T cell receptor (beta chain) was captured in a study of cytomegalovirus exposure and HLA in healthy donors. Study at large: The use of the same platform for the roughly 110 validation repertoires and the roughly 630 first-cohort repertoires was reported by a later analysis.

Measured with immunoSEQ multiplex PCR; TCRdb has only the in-frame clones, and not every one. The table records approximately 210,000 clones, around 88% of them present only once. The donors formed part of the roughly 120-subject validation cohort, distinct from the roughly 600-subject first cohort. Remarks on this clone: Its antigen is not identified.

Study observations and caveats: Subsequent analysis found a tendency for first-cohort TCR clusters to co-occur within the 120 or so validation repertoires.

Trimming cost V 5 bases and J 7 bases; bases outside gene matches: 12. This CDR3 spans 15 amino acids. Germline CDR1 reads LNHDA; CDR2 reads SQIVND (reference sequence). The sample consisted of PBMCs. This chain joins TRBV19 and TRBJ1-2, with TRBD1 identical over 8 bases. The receptor was derived from a woman aged 18-29 years in good health and CMV-seronegative. In DNA, the CDR3 is TGTGCCAGTAGTCTACCGGGACAGGTGATCTTTGGCTACACCTTC. As protein: CASSLPGQVIFGYTF.